This T cell receptor beta chain was observed in a study of cytomegalovirus exposure and HLA in healthy donors. General observations from the study: In a later analysis, at a false discovery rate of 0.05, 15,000 to 20,000 TCR beta sequences matched HLA alleles.

The V gene end was trimmed by 11 bases and the J gene end by 4 bases; junction bases not matched to a gene: 14. Germline values: CDR1 SNHLY, CDR2 FYNNEI. This CDR3 has 18 residues. PCR was performed using 60 Vbeta and 13 Jbeta primers. Method: immunoSEQ multiplex PCR; TCRdb's copy keeps in-frame clones and lacks some. The sample yields approximately 76,000 clones, 65% to 85% seen once. A note on this clone: Its specificity is not known.

V is TRBV2 and J is TRBJ2-1; 16 bases map to TRBD2. This TCR was sampled from a woman aged 40 to 50 in good health and CMV-seropositive. Sequenced: PBMCs. The CDR3 DNA sequence: TGTGCCGGGACCCCGGGGACTAGCGGGGGGGCCGAGTACAATGAGCAGTTCTTC. This gives the protein CAGTPGTSGGAEYNEQFF. The complete variable domain, with remaining parts taken from reference TRBV2 and TRBJ2-1, reads EPEVTQTPSHQVTQMGQEVILRCVPISNHLYFYWYRQILGQKVEFLVSFYNNEISEKSEIFDDQFSVERPDGSNFTLKIRSTKLEDSAMYFCAGTPGTSGGAEYNEQFFGPGTRLTVL.